The clone carrying this T cell receptor beta chain was counted between two and nine times. The data are from a study of blood T cell repertoires in COVID-19. Study overall: There were acute and convalescent COVID-19 samples, and they came from the United States, Italy and Spain. PBMCs, B-cell-depleted T cells, or T cells were the source of the cDNA or gDNA that made up the material.

Per the study methods: It was from reference gene primer amplification that nucleated cell counts were estimated. Sequenced by immunoSEQ multiplex PCR; TCRdb stores in-frame clones only, minus some. The V and J calls and clone size were taken over from that table, and D and trimming were inferred from the DNA. This sample has tens of thousands of clones, with more than 80% found just once. Trimming pared 1 base from V and 6 bases from J, leaving 10 bases between. Germline V gives CDR1 SQVTM, CDR2 ANQGSEA. This CDR3 is built from 13 residues. V is TRBV29-1 and J is TRBJ1-5, with TRBD1 as a possible D gene (5 bases). This clonotype originated in a man aged 25-45 years with acute or convalescent COVID-19. The sequenced sample was peripheral blood. The DNA of the CDR3 is TGCAGCGTTGAAGGACAGTTGGGTCAGCCCCAGCATTTT. This encodes CSVEGQLGQPQHF.